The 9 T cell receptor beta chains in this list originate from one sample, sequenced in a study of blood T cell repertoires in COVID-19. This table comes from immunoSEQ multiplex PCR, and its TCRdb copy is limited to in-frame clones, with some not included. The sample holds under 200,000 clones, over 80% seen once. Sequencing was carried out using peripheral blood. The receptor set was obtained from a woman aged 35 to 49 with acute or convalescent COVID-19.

CDR3: CASSQRDRGNEQYF. CDR3 DNA sequence: TGCGCCAGCAGCCAAAGGGACAGGGGGAACGAGCAGTACTTC. V and J are TRBV5-1 and TRBJ2-7, with 11 bases matching TRBD1. The CDR3 has 14 residues. Trimming at V came to 4 bases and at J to 5 bases, leaving 5 bases not matched to a gene. Germline V gives CDR1 SGHRS, CDR2 YFSETQ.

The CDR3 DNA follows: TGTGCCAGTAGTAACCGGGGCAGGGGGAATAGCAATCAGCCCCAGCATTTT. Amino acids: CASSNRGRGNSNQPQHF. The rearrangement joins TRBV19 to TRBJ1-5, with 7 bases lining up with TRBD1. Trimming took 4 bases from V and 0 from J; bases not matched to a gene: 9. The germline V gene encodes CDR1 LNHDA and CDR2 SQIVND (reference sequence). The CDR3 is 17 residues long.

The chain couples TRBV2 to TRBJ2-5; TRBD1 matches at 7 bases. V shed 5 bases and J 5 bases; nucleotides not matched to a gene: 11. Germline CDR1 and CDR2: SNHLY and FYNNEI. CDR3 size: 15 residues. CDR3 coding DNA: TGTGCCAGCAGTTTAAACAGGGGCCAAGGGGAGACCCAGTACTTC. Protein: CASSLNRGQGETQYF.

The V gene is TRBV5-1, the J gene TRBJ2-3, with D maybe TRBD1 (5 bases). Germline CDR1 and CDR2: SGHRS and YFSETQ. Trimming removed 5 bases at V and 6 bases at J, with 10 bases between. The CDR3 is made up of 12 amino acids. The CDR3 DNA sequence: TGCGCCAGCAGGGAAGGGGCTGATACGCAGTATTTT. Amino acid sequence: CASREGADTQYF.

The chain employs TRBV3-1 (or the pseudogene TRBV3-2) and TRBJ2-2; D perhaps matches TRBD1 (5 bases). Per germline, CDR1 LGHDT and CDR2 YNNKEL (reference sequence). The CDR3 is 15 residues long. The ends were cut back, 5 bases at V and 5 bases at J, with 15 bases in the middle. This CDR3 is CASSGRVWVTGELFF. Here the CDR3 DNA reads TGTGCCAGCAGCGGCAGGGTCTGGGTGACCGGGGAGCTGTTTTTT.

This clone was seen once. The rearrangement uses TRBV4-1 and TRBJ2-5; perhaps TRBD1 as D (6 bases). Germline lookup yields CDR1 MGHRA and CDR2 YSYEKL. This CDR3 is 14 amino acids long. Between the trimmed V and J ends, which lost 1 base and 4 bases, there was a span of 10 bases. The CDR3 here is CASSQVRRGETQYF. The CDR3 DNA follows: TGCGCCAGCAGCCAAGTCCGCAGGGGAGAGACCCAGTACTTC.

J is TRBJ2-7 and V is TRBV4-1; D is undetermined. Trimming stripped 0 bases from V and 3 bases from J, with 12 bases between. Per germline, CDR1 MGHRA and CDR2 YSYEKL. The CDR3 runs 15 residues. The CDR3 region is CASSQEGLGGYEQYF. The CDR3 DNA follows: TGCGCCAGCAGCCAAGAAGGCCTAGGTGGCTACGAGCAGTACTTC.

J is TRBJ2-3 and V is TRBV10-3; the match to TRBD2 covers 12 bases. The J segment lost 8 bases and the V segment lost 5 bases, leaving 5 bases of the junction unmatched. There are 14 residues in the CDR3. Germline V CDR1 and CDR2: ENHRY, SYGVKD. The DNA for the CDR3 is TGTGCCATCAGTCCTGGACTAGCGGGGAGTACGCAGTATTTT. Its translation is CAISPGLAGSTQYF.

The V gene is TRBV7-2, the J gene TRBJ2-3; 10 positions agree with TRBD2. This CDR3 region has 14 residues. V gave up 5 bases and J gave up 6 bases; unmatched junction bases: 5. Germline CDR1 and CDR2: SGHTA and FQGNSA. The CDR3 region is CASSHSGGPDTQYF. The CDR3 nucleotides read TGTGCCAGCAGCCATAGCGGGGGGCCCGATACGCAGTATTTT.